Below, 28 T cell receptor beta chains from the same sample are listed, as sequenced in a study of T-cell memory formation after mild COVID-19. TCRdb itself ran the 5' RACE reads through MiXCR, one entry per CDR3 protein. The profile shows under 550,000 distinct CDR3 sequences, roughly 20% of them singletons. The sample comprised PBMCs or a T cell subset sorted from them (not recorded which). The receptor set was obtained from an adult woman who had mild COVID-19 (a few samples of this study predate the infection). Cell type and time point are not known.

The chain has TRBV6-5 and TRBJ2-1, with D possibly TRBD1 on 6 matching bases. Trimming cost V 7 bases and J 4 bases, with 14 bases left between them. CDR3 size: 14 residues. Germline CDR1 MNHEY, CDR2 SVGAGI. The CDR3 sequence is CASNIGGSYNEQFF. The CDR3 DNA sequence: TGTGCCAGCAACATAGGGGGTTCGTACAATGAGCAGTTCTTC.

There are a few counts of this clonotype. V and J are TRBV24-1 and TRBJ1-1; 7 nucleotides line up with TRBD1. V shed 7 bases and J 4 bases; nucleotides not matched to a gene: 8. CDR3 length: 14 residues. Germline V gene data show CDR1 as KGHDR and CDR2 as SFDVKD. Written as DNA, the CDR3 is TGTGCCACCAGAAGGGACAGCGGGAGCACTGAAGCTTTCTTT. Its protein is CATRRDSGSTEAFF.

This clonotype was counted only a few times. The chain joins TRBV7-2 to TRBJ2-2; 13 bases are a match to TRBD2. This CDR3 contains 15 residues. With 5 bases clipped from V and 5 bases from J, the junction kept 2 bases outside the gene matches. Germline values: CDR1 SGHTA, CDR2 FQGNSA. The CDR3 DNA is TGTGCCAGCAGCCGGGGACTAGCGGGAACCGGGGAGCTGTTTTTT. Its translation is CASSRGLAGTGELFF.

The chain has TRBV2 and TRBJ2-3; TRBD2 is a possible D gene (5 bases). V was clipped by 5 bases and J by 3 bases, with 9 bases between them. The germline V gene has CDR1 SNHLY and CDR2 FYNNEI. There are 13 residues in the CDR3. The CDR3 protein is CASSSDLTDTQYF. Here the CDR3 DNA reads TGTGCCAGCAGTTCGGACTTGACAGATACGCAGTATTTT.

This clonotype showed up many times. The J gene is TRBJ1-1, the V gene TRBV5-1; possible D gene TRBD1, 5 bases. This CDR3 comprises 14 residues. Germline CDR1 is SGHRS and CDR2 is YFSETQ. With 1 base removed from V and 2 bases from J, the gap between germline ends came to 9 bases. This CDR3 is CASSLTGPNTEAFF. The CDR3 region has the DNA TGCGCCAGCAGCTTGACAGGCCCCAACACTGAAGCTTTCTTT.

The chain recombines TRBV7-8 with TRBJ2-7; possible D gene TRBD1, 5 bases. CDR3 length: 15 residues. Trimming left V 5 bases short and J 0 bases short, with 14 bases between. CDR1 and CDR2 from the germline V gene are SGHVS and FQNEAQ. The CDR3 coding sequence is TGTGCCAGCAGCCAAGGACAAACGAGCTCCTACGAGCAGTACTTC. This encodes CASSQGQTSSYEQYF.

Note on this clonotype: A much larger clone sits a single nucleotide away, making a read error possible. This chain uses TRBV20-1 with TRBJ1-2, with D possibly matching TRBD1 (5 bases). This CDR3 has 14 residues. Germline V gene data show CDR1 as DFQATT and CDR2 as SNEGSKA (reference sequence). The CDR3 here is CRAALGQGDYGYTF. The CDR3 coding sequence is TGCAGAGCTGCCTTGGGGCAGGGCGACTATGGCTACACCTTC.

The chain has TRBV7-9 and TRBJ1-1, with a tentative D call TRBD1 (5 bases). The germline V gene encodes CDR1 SEHNR and CDR2 FQNEAQ (reference sequence). The CDR3 covers 12 residues. V dropped 4 bases and J dropped 8 bases, with 11 bases sitting between them. The CDR3 reads CASSYPGREAFF. CDR3 in DNA: TGTGCCAGCAGCTACCCGGGACGGGAAGCTTTCTTT.

CDR3 nucleotides: TGTGCCAGCTCACCACTCCCCGGGACTAGCGGGAACGAGCAGTACTTC. This codes for CASSPLPGTSGNEQYF. The rearrangement links TRBV18 to TRBJ2-7; 13 bases are a match to TRBD2. CDR3 length: 16 amino acids. V was pared by 1 base and J by 5 bases, with 5 bases of the junction left unmatched. From germline, CDR1 is KGHSH and CDR2 LQKENI.

The chain combines TRBV4-2 with TRBJ2-3; D not certain. Per the germline V gene, CDR1 is LGHNA and CDR2 is YNFKEQ. Trimming left V 4 bases short and J 0 bases short, with 8 bases between. The length of the CDR3 is 14 residues. The DNA for the CDR3 is TGTGCCAGCAGCCCGTACGTTAGCACAGATACGCAGTATTTT. It encodes CASSPYVSTDTQYF.

The gene calls are TRBV6-1 and TRBJ1-2; TRBD1 matches at 7 bases. V lost 3 bases, J lost 5 bases, and 12 bases stayed unmatched. There are 16 residues in the CDR3. CDR1 MNHNS and CDR2 SASEGT come from the germline V gene. Here the CDR3 DNA reads TGTGCCAGCAGTGAGGCGGCGGGACAGAAGAATTATGGCTACACCTTC. The encoded protein is CASSEAAGQKNYGYTF.

The chain joins TRBV24-1 to TRBJ2-3; no clear D gene. From germline, CDR1 is KGHDR and CDR2 SFDVKD. The CDR3 has 11 amino acids. V was trimmed by 6 bases and J by 4 bases, leaving 4 bases between them. This chain's CDR3 is CATSQSDTQYF. The CDR3, as DNA: TGTGCCACCAGTCAATCAGATACGCAGTATTTT.

V is TRBV6-5 and J is TRBJ2-7; TRBD2 matches 7 bases. Trimming cost V 2 bases and J 4 bases; bases outside gene matches: 8. The CDR3 totals 15 residues. Germline CDR1 MNHEY, CDR2 SVGAGI. The CDR3: CASSYGPGGRYEQYF. CDR3 nucleotides: TGTGCCAGCAGTTACGGTCCGGGAGGCAGATACGAGCAGTACTTC.

The gene calls are TRBV21-1 and TRBJ1-5. TRBV21-1 is shown as a pseudogene. This CDR3 comprises 17 residues. The CDR3 region is CASTRDSTGYCNQPQHF. The DNA for the CDR3 is TGTGCCAGCACCAGGGACTCCACGGGATATTGCAATCAGCCCCAGCATTTT.

V usage is TRBV12-3 or TRBV12-4 and J usage is TRBJ2-3, with D perhaps given as TRBD1 or TRBD2 (6 bases each). CDR3 length equals 15 residues. V dropped 7 bases and J dropped 1 base, with 15 bases sitting between them. In DNA form, the CDR3 reads TGTGCCAGCATACCGGGGGCCCTTGGCACAGATACGCAGTATTTT. It encodes CASIPGALGTDTQYF.

The gene calls are TRBV9 and TRBJ2-7; 10 bases line up with TRBD2. Germline CDR1 reads SGDLS; CDR2 reads YYNGEE. This CDR3 region has 16 residues. V gave up 0 bases and J gave up 5 bases; unmatched junction bases: 8. The CDR3 here is CASSVDSGRHSDEQYF. In DNA form, the CDR3 reads TGTGCCAGCAGCGTAGATAGCGGGAGGCATTCGGACGAGCAGTACTTC.

The gene calls are TRBV6-5 and TRBJ2-7; no reliable D call. Germline assignment: CDR1 MNHEY and CDR2 SVGAGI. V gave up 4 bases and J gave up 5 bases, with 12 bases separating them. CDR3 length equals 13 residues. CDR3 bases: TGTGCCAGCAGTTTAGGAGCCCTGAACGAGCAGTACTTC. Protein sequence: CASSLGALNEQYF.

The chain uses TRBV7-9 and TRBJ2-7, with a weak D call TRBD1 (6 bases). With 1 base removed from V and 7 bases from J, the gap between germline ends came to 14 bases. The germline CDR1 and CDR2 sequences are SEHNR and FQNEAQ (reference sequence). The CDR3 totals 14 residues. The CDR3 spells CASSLGGGFREQYF. CDR3 nucleotides: TGTGCCAGCAGCTTAGGTGGGGGCTTTAGGGAGCAGTACTTC.

This clonotype was observed a handful of times. The rearrangement joins TRBV7-9 to TRBJ1-2; tentative D call: TRBD1 (5 bases). Trimming shortened V by 5 bases and J by 4 bases, and 17 bases separated the two germline ends. Germline V CDR1 and CDR2: SEHNR, FQNEAQ (reference sequence). This CDR3 region has 15 residues. The CDR3 bases are TGTGCCAGCAGCCTGGCAGGGACCCCTTCCTATGGCTACACCTTC. Encoded protein: CASSLAGTPSYGYTF.

V and J are TRBV24-1 and TRBJ2-2; D ambiguous. The CDR3 spans 13 residues. Looked up from germline, CDR1 is KGHDR and CDR2 is SFDVKD. Trimming pared 1 base from V and 6 bases from J, leaving 5 bases between. In DNA, the CDR3 is TGTGCCACCAGTGATTTAAGTGCCGGGGAGCTGTTTTTT. It is translated as CATSDLSAGELFF.

This clonotype has at least ten counts. The junction departs from the called germline gene at one end, perhaps through a read error. The chain combines TRBV12-3 or TRBV12-4 with TRBJ2-3; possibly TRBD1 or TRBD2 for D (5 bases each). CDR3 size: 15 residues. CDR3 coding DNA: TGCGCCAGCAGCTTGGGGCTAGCCGGAACAGATACGCAGTATTTT. This encodes CASSLGLAGTDTQYF.

The V gene is TRBV6-1, the J gene TRBJ2-3; 12 nucleotides line up with TRBD2. Germline V gene sequence: CDR1 MNHNS, CDR2 SASEGT. The V segment lost 1 base and the J segment 5 bases; nucleotides outside the gene matches: 7. This CDR3 is 17 amino acids long. DNA of the CDR3: TGTGCCAGCAGTGAAGGAGCCTCTAGCGGGGGGGGAGATACGCAGTATTTT. The encoded protein is CASSEGASSGGGDTQYF.

This clonotype appeared a few times. The gene calls are TRBV14 and TRBJ1-4; D is unclear. The CDR3 length is 12 residues. Germline V lookup: CDR1 SGHDN, CDR2 FVKESK. Trimming took off 3 bases at V and 6 bases at J, with 5 bases between the two ends. Here the CDR3 reads CASSHIYEKLFF. Written as DNA, the CDR3 is TGTGCCAGCAGCCACATCTATGAAAAACTGTTTTTT. The full variable domain, in which reference TRBV14 and TRBJ1-4 provide the parts outside the CDR3, is EAGVTQFPSHSVIEKGQTVTLRCDPISGHDNLYWYRRVMGKEIKFLLHFVKESKQDESGMPNNRFLAERTGGTYSTLKVQPAELEDSGVYFCASSHIYEKLFFGSGTQLSVL.

This clonotype was detected only a few times. The chain couples TRBV6-5 to TRBJ1-5, with D possibly TRBD1 on 6 matching bases. Germline V lookup: CDR1 MNHEY, CDR2 SVGAGI. The CDR3 extends over 15 amino acids. V dropped 0 bases and J dropped 7 bases, with 13 bases sitting between them. Here the CDR3 DNA reads TGTGCCAGCAGTTACTCGACGGGGGCCGGCCAGCCCCAGCATTTT. Translation: CASSYSTGAGQPQHF.

This clonotype was observed a handful of times. The chain links TRBV29-1 to TRBJ1-1; D unresolved. Trimming pared 7 bases from V and 3 bases from J, leaving 12 bases between. The CDR3 contains 12 residues. CDR1 is SQVTM, CDR2 ANQGSEA, per germline. The DNA for the CDR3 is TGCAGCGCTGCGACGGGGTACACTGAAGCTTTCTTT. It is translated as CSAATGYTEAFF.

The table lists this clonotype with a few counts. V usage is TRBV29-1 and J usage is TRBJ1-2; D not resolved. Germline-derived CDR1 and CDR2 are SQVTM and ANQGSEA. This CDR3 is built from 13 residues. V was trimmed by 0 bases and J by 2 bases, leaving 7 bases between them. The CDR3 loop reads CSVEDEDNYGYTF. CDR3 bases: TGCAGCGTTGAAGACGAGGACAACTATGGCTACACCTTC.

In this sample, this clonotype turned up a few times. The V call is TRBV20-1, the J call TRBJ2-7, with 10 bases identical to TRBD1. Trimming removed 5 bases from V and 4 bases from J; junction bases left unmatched: 8. The CDR3 sequence is 14 residues long. CDR1 is DFQATT and CDR2 is SNEGSKA in the germline V gene (reference sequence). CDR3 DNA: TGCAGTGCTCGACAGGGGGCAAGGGGGTACGAGCAGTACTTC. Its protein product is CSARQGARGYEQYF.

This clonotype was observed a few times. The chain has TRBV6-6 and TRBJ1-1, with D perhaps TRBD1 (6 bases). V lost 2 bases and J 4 bases, leaving 11 bases between the germline ends. This CDR3 is built from 14 residues. CDR1 MNHNY and CDR2 SVGAGI come from the germline V gene (reference sequence). The CDR3, as DNA: TGTGCCAGCAGTTACGAGGGGGGGGGCACTGAAGCTTTCTTT. Protein: CASSYEGGGTEAFF.